Listed here are 18 T cell receptor beta chains from one sample, sequenced in a study of shared T cell receptors in the human thymus. Libraries were prepared by immunoSEQ multiplex PCR; TCRdb keeps only in-frame clonotypes and omits some of them. Found here are approximately 660,000 clones, roughly 90% of them singletons; the top ten hold approximately 0.01%. These data were also reused for a study on human thymus T cells.

The sequenced sample consisted of thymocytes. Receptor source: a boy younger than two with a congenital heart defect.

J is TRBJ2-4 and V is TRBV7-9; the D gene is possibly TRBD2 (5 bases). Per germline, CDR1 SEHNR and CDR2 FQNEAQ (reference sequence). The CDR3 runs to 15 residues. V was cut by 2 bases and J by 1 base, with 9 bases left in between. The CDR3 protein is CASSLSREAKNIQYF. CDR3 DNA sequence: TGTGCCAGCAGCTTATCAAGGGAGGCCAAAAACATTCAGTACTTC. The full variable domain, rest sourced from reference TRBV7-9 and TRBJ2-4, is DTGVSQNPRHKITKRGQNVTFRCDPISEHNRLYWYRQTLGQGPEFLTYFQNEAQLEKSRLLSDRFSAERPKGSFSTLEIQRTEQGDSAMYLCASSLSREAKNIQYFGAGTRLSVL.

V gene TRBV4-3 combines with J gene TRBJ2-7, with TRBD2 matching 9 bases. CDR1 and CDR2 (germline): LGHNA, YSLEER. The CDR3 loop spans 17 amino acids. The V gene end was trimmed by 4 bases and the J gene end by 4 bases; junction bases not matched to a gene: 14. The CDR3 nucleotides read TGCGCCAGCAGCCCCCGATGGAGGCGGGAGGGCCAGTACGAGCAGTACTTC. Its translation is CASSPRWRREGQYEQYF.

This chain's CDR3 is CASSPTGMNNYGYTF. The CDR3 DNA reads as TGTGCCAGCAGCCCAACAGGGATGAACAACTATGGCTACACCTTC. The chain carries TRBV5-6 and TRBJ1-2, with D maybe TRBD1 (6 bases). V was trimmed by 4 bases and J by 2 bases, leaving 15 bases between them. Germline CDR1 reads SGHDT; CDR2 reads YYEEEE. This CDR3 is 15 amino acids long.

The chain joins TRBV7-2 to TRBJ2-1, with TRBD2 as a possible D gene (5 bases). This CDR3 has 16 amino acids. V dropped 2 bases and J dropped 5 bases, with 16 bases sitting between them. CDR1 SGHTA and CDR2 FQGNSA come from the germline V gene. DNA of the CDR3: TGTGCCAGCAGCTTAAGGGCGGGTGTCAATAACAATGAGCAGTTCTTC. Translation gives CASSLRAGVNNNEQFF. Combining the CDR3 with reference TRBV7-2 and TRBJ2-1 gives the whole variable domain GAGVSQSPSNKVTEKGKDVELRCDPISGHTALYWYRQSLGQGLEFLIYFQGNSAPDKSGLPSDRFSAERTGGSVSTLTIQRTQQEDSAVYLCASSLRAGVNNNEQFFGPGTRLTVL.

This chain joins TRBV6-5 and TRBJ1-1, with 10 nucleotides matching TRBD1. V shed 6 bases and J 2 bases; nucleotides not matched to a gene: 9. CDR1 and CDR2 (germline): MNHEY, SVGAGI. This CDR3 has 16 residues. The CDR3 here is CASSYQDRGANTEAFF. The CDR3 DNA reads as TGTGCCAGCAGCTACCAGGACAGGGGGGCCAACACTGAAGCTTTCTTT.

V gene TRBV29-1 combines with J gene TRBJ2-3; tentatively, D is TRBD2 (8 bases). Germline V lookup: CDR1 SQVTM, CDR2 ANQGSEA. The CDR3 is 14 amino acids. Between the trimmed V and J ends, which lost 3 bases and 4 bases, there was a span of 14 bases. The CDR3 DNA reads as TGCAGCGTTGACGGGAGGGGGCGCCCAGATACGCAGTATTTT. Protein sequence: CSVDGRGRPDTQYF.

The chain recombines TRBV7-2 with TRBJ2-5; 9 bases map to TRBD1. In germline, CDR1 is SGHTA, CDR2 FQGNSA. The CDR3 has 13 amino acids. V lost 5 bases and J lost 4; bases outside the gene matches: 2. The CDR3 sequence: CASSPTGGETQYF. The DNA for the CDR3 is TGTGCCAGCAGCCCGACAGGGGGAGAGACCCAGTACTTC.

CDR3 coding DNA: TGTGCCAGCAGCTTCGGGGACACTGAAGCTTTCTTT. It specifies CASSFGDTEAFF. The chain joins TRBV7-2 to TRBJ1-1, with unresolved D. The germline CDR1 and CDR2 sequences are SGHTA and FQGNSA. V was clipped by 3 bases and J by 3 bases, with 5 bases between them. The CDR3 is made up of 12 amino acids.

This sequence joins TRBV5-3 and TRBJ2-5, with D possibly TRBD1 on 6 matching bases. TRBV5-3 is filed as an ORF, its function uncertain. This CDR3 region has 19 residues. Trimming pared 0 bases from V and 5 bases from J, leaving 26 bases between. The CDR3, as DNA: TGTGCCAGAAGCTTGGAATGGGGTCGGGGCGAAACTAGGGGGGAGACCCAGTACTTC. This translates into CARSLEWGRGETRGETQYF.

This sequence joins TRBV15 and TRBJ1-4, with 9 bases matching TRBD1. Germline CDR1 reads LNHNV; CDR2 reads YYDKDF (reference sequence). V trimming: 5 bases; J trimming: 8 bases; junction bases outside the gene matches: 6. This CDR3 region has 14 residues. The CDR3: CATSRNRGLEKLFF. CDR3 DNA sequence: TGTGCCACCAGCCGCAACAGGGGGCTGGAAAAACTGTTTTTT.

The rearrangement uses TRBV29-1 and TRBJ2-5; 8 nucleotides agree with TRBD2. Germline V CDR1 and CDR2: SQVTM, ANQGSEA. The CDR3 consists of 16 residues. V was clipped by 5 bases and J by 4 bases; unmatched bases: 15. CDR3 coding DNA: TGCAGCGTTCTCGACCAACAGCGGGAGAAGGCAGAGACCCAGTACTTC. This sequence encodes CSVLDQQREKAETQYF.

This chain connects TRBV5-4 to TRBJ2-7, with TRBD2 matching 9 bases. The junction had 15 bases not matched to a gene; V was cut back by 3 bases and J by 5 bases. The germline V gene has CDR1 SGHNT and CDR2 YYREEE (reference sequence). This CDR3 spans 17 amino acids. CDR3 residues: CASSSRLAALNRDEQYF. In DNA, the CDR3 is TGTGCCAGCAGCTCCAGACTAGCGGCCCTAAATAGGGACGAGCAGTACTTC.

This chain links TRBV4-1 with TRBJ2-5; 11 positions match TRBD2. The CDR3 length is 17 residues. Germline assignment: CDR1 MGHRA and CDR2 YSYEKL. With 1 base clipped from V and 7 bases from J, the junction kept 11 bases outside the gene matches. In nucleotides, the CDR3 is TGCGCCAGCAGCCAAGTATTGGGGACTAGCGGACCCGGGACCCAGTACTTC. Protein sequence: CASSQVLGTSGPGTQYF.

The rearrangement links TRBV11-3 to TRBJ2-1; D is possibly TRBD2 (5 bases). Germline V gene data show CDR1 as SGHNT and CDR2 as YENEEA. V was clipped by 8 bases and J by 2 bases, with 10 bases between them. The CDR3 contains 13 residues. In nucleotides, the CDR3 is TGTGCCAGCGGACTCCCACCCTACAATGAGCAGTTCTTC. As protein: CASGLPPYNEQFF.

The chain is built from TRBV19 and TRBJ1-2; D call uncertain. This CDR3 has 14 amino acids. The V and J ends lost 3 bases and 3 bases respectively, with 11 bases between them. Per germline, CDR1 LNHDA and CDR2 SQIVND (reference sequence). CDR3 sequence: CASSIRGFHYGYTF. CDR3 nucleotide sequence: TGTGCCAGTAGTATTCGGGGTTTCCACTATGGCTACACCTTC.

The chain recombines TRBV11-2 with TRBJ2-1; D is undetermined. The CDR3 loop spans 12 amino acids. V lost 2 bases, J lost 6 bases, and 5 bases lay in between. CDR1 and CDR2 (germline): SGHAT, FQNNGV. CDR3 residues: CASSLLPNEQFF. The CDR3 nucleotides are TGTGCCAGCAGCTTACTTCCCAATGAGCAGTTCTTC.

This clone turned up a few times. CDR3 loop: CASSQDLQRDNEQFF. In nucleotides, the CDR3 is TGCGCCAGCAGCCAAGATTTACAGCGGGACAATGAGCAGTTCTTC. The rearrangement uses TRBV4-3 and TRBJ2-1; maybe TRBD2 (6 bases). Trimming cost V 0 bases and J 5 bases, with 11 bases left between them. The CDR3 covers 15 residues. Germline loops: CDR1 LGHNA, CDR2 YSLEER.

This clone was picked up a small number of times. The rearrangement joins TRBV4-3 to TRBJ2-7; D ambiguous. The V end was cut by 3 bases, the J end by 5 bases, with 17 bases between. Germline V gene data show CDR1 as LGHNA and CDR2 as YSLEER. The CDR3 contains 15 residues. The CDR3: CASSQRHPTSHEQYF. For the CDR3, the DNA is TGCGCCAGCAGCCAGAGACACCCGACATCCCACGAGCAGTACTTC.